The present entry profiles one T cell receptor (beta chain) with its context. Its specificity is not known. Extraction of around 2.2 micrograms of genomic DNA from cryopreserved PBMCs supplied material for TCR beta libraries. The record originates from a study of cytotoxic CD8 clonotypes in ibrutinib-treated CLL. Study-level information: A mean of around 250,000 productive templates and 94,082 productive rearrangements was obtained per sample. Overall study results and limits: Clonality, elevated at ibrutinib response, dropped back toward baseline at progression.

This table comes from immunoSEQ multiplex PCR, and its TCRdb copy is limited to in-frame clones, with some not included. The sample yields under 200,000 clones, about four fifths seen once. V lost 8 bases and J 4 bases, leaving 14 bases between the germline ends. The CDR3 sequence is 13 residues long. The specimen comprised PBMCs, sampled after 12 months of ibrutinib treatment. The sequence was collected from a human donor with chronic lymphocytic leukemia. The chain has TRBV5-3 and TRBJ2-3; D not resolved. TRBV5-3 is known as an ORF, though its function is uncertain. The CDR3 DNA reads as TGTGCCAGCACTCGGATGTCTGCAGATACGCAGTATTTT. It specifies CASTRMSADTQYF.